Shown below are 23 T cell receptor beta chains from a single sample sequenced in a study of CD8+ T cells in alopecia areata. As the sequencing template, cDNA was produced by extracting RNA and reverse transcribing it. The method was immunoSEQ multiplex PCR; TCRdb's version includes in-frame clones alone and lacks a portion of them. The repertoire consists of 270,000 or so clones, none detected only once. Cutaneous lymph nodes were pooled and cells sorted by CD4, CD8alpha, NKG2D, NKG2ACE and more. The sample was CD4+ T cells sorted from a lymph node. The receptor source for this set is a C3H/HeJ mouse with alopecia areata. For this strain, the MHC haplotype corresponds to H2-k.

Remarks on this clone: Genes here carry mouse names. The read terminates 4 residues ahead of where the CDR3 ends, so the germline J gene completes it. V and J are TRBV12-1 and TRBJ2-5; possibly TRBD2 for D (6 bases). CDR1 and CDR2 (germline): SGHSN, HYEKVE. V gave up 2 bases and J gave up 0 bases, with 17 bases separating them. This CDR3 has 17 residues. The CDR3 DNA, read in part, is TGTGCCAGCTCTCCGCCAACTGGGTGGCTTAACCAAGAC. Translated: CASSPPTGWLNQD. The CDR3 in its entirety is CASSPPTGWLNQDTQYF. Supplemented by reference TRBV12-1 and TRBJ2-5, the full variable domain reads DSGVVQSPRHIIKEKGGRSVLTCIPISGHSNVVWYQQTLGKELKFLIQHYEKVERDKGFLPSRFSVQQFDDYHSEMNMSALELEDSAMYFCASSPPTGWLNQDTQYFGPGTRLLVL.

Of note for this clone: Gene and germline names: mouse. The read is 4 residues too short to cover the CDR3 end, so that end is filled in from the germline J gene. V gene TRBV13-3 combines with J gene TRBJ2-7, with 8 bases that match TRBD2. The CDR3 consists of 13 residues. V gave up 3 bases and J gave up 3 bases; unmatched junction bases: 2. Germline V gene lookup returns CDR1 NNHDY and CDR2 SYVADS. The sequenced part of the CDR3 DNA is TGTGCCAGCAGTGGCTGGGGGGACTAT. The encoded protein is CASSGWGDY. In full, the CDR3 reads CASSGWGDYEQYF.

This clone has a count of ten or more. Germline and genes: mouse. Read sequence stops 4 residues before the CDR3 end, and the germline J gene provides the missing end. The same CDR3 arises from other DNA sequences in this sample as well. This rearrangement joins TRBV13-1 to TRBJ1-2, with 7 bases identical to TRBD1. CDR1 and CDR2 from the germline V gene are NSHNY and SYGAGN. The CDR3 consists of 13 residues. J was trimmed by 2 bases and V by 5 bases; bases with no gene match: 3. Incomplete CDR3 DNA: TGTGCCAGCAGGAAGGGACAGAACTCC. Its translation is CASRKGQNS. The entire CDR3 sequence reads CASRKGQNSDYTF.

Remarks on this clone: The gene names given are mouse names. Read sequence stops 4 residues before the CDR3 end, and the germline J gene provides the missing end. The chain links TRBV13-3 to TRBJ2-3; 11 bases align to TRBD1. The CDR3 consists of 17 residues. Germline values: CDR1 NNHDY, CDR2 SYVADS. Trimming at V came to 5 bases and at J to 0 bases, leaving 8 bases not matched to a gene. The sequenced part of the CDR3 DNA is TGTGCCAGCAGCATTGGACAGGGGGCGGCTAGTGCAGAA. Translated, it gives CASSIGQGAASAE. The complete CDR3 sequence is CASSIGQGAASAETLYF.

To note about this clone: Genes here carry mouse names. The sequenced fragment ends 4 residues before the CDR3 boundary, so the rest is inferred from the germline J gene. At the DNA level, this CDR3 is encoded by other sequences in the same sample as well. The V and J genes are TRBV31 and TRBJ2-1; 7 positions agree with TRBD1. CDR3 length: 13 residues. V gave up 4 bases and J gave up 2 bases; unmatched junction bases: 2. The germline CDR1 and CDR2 sequences are GKSSPN and SITVG. The CDR3 bases that were read are TGTGCCTGGACAGGGGGAGACTATGCT. Protein product: CAWTGGDYA. The whole CDR3 reads CAWTGGDYAEQFF.

As for this clone: Gene names and germline match the mouse. Read sequence stops 4 residues before the CDR3 end, and the germline J gene provides the missing end. At the DNA level, this CDR3 is encoded by other sequences in the same sample as well. V gene TRBV1 combines with J gene TRBJ1-2, with TRBD1 as a possible D gene (5 bases). There are 14 residues in the CDR3. V was shortened by 2 bases and J by 1 base, with 8 bases between the two germline ends. Per the germline V gene, CDR1 is NSQYPW and CDR2 is LRSPGD (reference sequence). CDR3 DNA, as far as it was read: TGCACCTGCAGTGCACCAGGGCTAAACTCC. As protein: CTCSAPGLNS. The CDR3, in full, reads CTCSAPGLNSDYTF.

Concerning this clone: Gene names refer to mouse genes. From the germline J gene comes the end of the CDR3, since the read stops 4 residues before it. This rearrangement joins TRBV3 to TRBJ2-5, with 9 bases aligning to TRBD1. Germline V gene lookup returns CDR1 SNHLY and CDR2 FYNGKV (reference sequence). This CDR3 has 16 amino acids. The ends lost 1 base at V and 2 bases at J; junction bases unmatched: 4. The part of the CDR3 DNA that was read is TGTGCCAGCAGCTTAGACAGGGGGCGCGGCCAAGAC. This sequence encodes CASSLDRGRGQD. The entire CDR3 is CASSLDRGRGQDTQYF.

This clone was recorded a few times. Gene names are mouse gene names. Read sequence stops 4 residues before the CDR3 end, and the germline J gene provides the missing end. The rearrangement uses TRBV13-3 and TRBJ2-1, with 7 bases that match TRBD1. Losses at the gene ends were 0 bases for V and 3 bases for J; bases not matched to a gene: 3. This CDR3 contains 15 residues. Germline V gives CDR1 NNHDY, CDR2 SYVADS. The sequenced CDR3 bases are TGTGCCAGCAGTGATGCCGGGACAGTCTATGCT. This sequence encodes CASSDAGTVYA. The complete CDR3 reads CASSDAGTVYAEQFF.

About this clone itself: Any gene name here is a mouse gene name. The read comes to an end 4 residues before the CDR3 does, leaving the germline J gene to fill in the end. V usage is TRBV26 and J usage is TRBJ2-1, with 10 bases that match TRBD2. CDR1 is KGHPV and CDR2 is FQNQEV in the germline V gene (reference sequence). This CDR3 comprises 15 residues. V lost 5 bases and J lost 1; bases outside the gene matches: 2. CDR3 bases read: TGTGCCAGCAGTTCGACTGGGGGGAACTATGCT. This encodes CASSSTGGNYA. The entire CDR3 is CASSSTGGNYAEQFF.

Notes on this clone: The listed genes are named as in mouse. The missing CDR3 end, 4 residues past where the read stops, is filled in from the germline J gene. The J gene is TRBJ2-1, the V gene TRBV13-3; D is possibly TRBD1 (5 bases). Germline lookup yields CDR1 NNHDY and CDR2 SYVADS. The CDR3 totals 14 residues. Trimming shortened V by 1 base and J by 4 bases, and 9 bases separated the two germline ends. CDR3 sequence: CASSDKDKYAEQFF. The DNA read from the CDR3 is TGTGCCAGCAGTGATAAGGACAAATATGCT.

This clone was counted between two and nine times. Mouse gene names apply. This chain's CDR3 is CTCSADFSSYNSPLYF. The part of the CDR3 DNA that was read is TGCACCTGCAGTGCAGATTTCAGTTCCTATAATTCGCCC. The chain is built from TRBV1 and TRBJ1-6; D unclear. The read gets to within 3 residues of the CDR3 end, and the germline J gene fills in the rest. TRBJ1-6 is marked as an open reading frame, function uncertain. In germline, CDR1 is NSQYPW, CDR2 LRSPGD (reference sequence). The CDR3 is made up of 16 amino acids. V dropped 0 bases and J dropped 0 bases, with 6 bases sitting between them.

This clone was counted between two and nine times. The gene names given are mouse names. The read falls 4 residues short of the CDR3 end, and the missing part is taken from the germline J gene. Other DNA sequences in this specimen translate into the identical CDR3. The chain links TRBV17 to TRBJ2-1, with D possibly matching TRBD1 (6 bases). V lost 0 bases, J lost 3 bases, and 9 bases lay in between. The CDR3 has 15 amino acids. Germline V gene lookup returns CDR1 MNHDT and CDR2 YYDKIL. CDR3 bases read: TGTGCTAGCAGTAGAGACAGGGGAATCTATGCT. This gives the protein CASSRDRGIYA. Given in full, the CDR3 is CASSRDRGIYAEQFF.

Of note for this clone: Here the gene names and germline are mouse. Here the CDR3 reads CAWSHTYNSPLYF. Partial CDR3 DNA: TGTGCCTGGAGTCATACATATAATTCGCCC. J is TRBJ1-6 and V is TRBV31; no clear D gene. The read finishes 3 residues shy of the CDR3 end, and the germline J gene is used to complete it. TRBJ1-6 is noted as an ORF with a role that remains uncertain. This CDR3 spans 13 amino acids. The germline CDR1 and CDR2 sequences are GKSSPN and SITVG. V shed 1 base and J shed 4 bases, with 5 bases lying between them.

This clone was recorded at least ten times. Genes here carry mouse names. The read ends 4 residues early relative to the CDR3; the germline J gene fills the gap. The chain is built from TRBV14 and TRBJ2-2; 7 nucleotides agree with TRBD1. Per germline, CDR1 SGHDT and CDR2 FRDEAV. The trim removed 5 bases at V and 1 base at J, leaving 5 bases unmatched. The CDR3 covers 15 residues. Partial CDR3 DNA: TGTGCCAGCAGCCTCGGGACAGTAAACACCGGG. Protein product: CASSLGTVNTG. The full-length CDR3 reads as CASSLGTVNTGQLYF.

This clone was seen more than once but under ten times. Mouse germline and gene names are used. The read finishes 4 residues shy of the CDR3 end, and the germline J gene is used to complete it. The genes are TRBV5 and TRBJ1-2; D is perhaps TRBD1 (5 bases). V gave up 2 bases and J gave up 2 bases, with 9 bases separating them. CDR1 is LGHNA and CDR2 is YNLKQL in the germline V gene (reference sequence). This CDR3 is built from 14 residues. The part of the CDR3 DNA that was read is TGTGCCAGCAGCCAATTGGCAGGGAACTCC. It yields the protein CASSQLAGNS. The complete CDR3 sequence is CASSQLAGNSDYTF.

This clone has just a few counts. Mouse gene names apply. The observed sequence ends 4 residues before the CDR3 terminus, with the missing tail filled in from the germline J gene. The rearrangement links TRBV13-3 to TRBJ1-1; 9 bases align to TRBD1. The CDR3 totals 14 residues. Germline V CDR1 and CDR2: NNHDY, SYVADS. CDR3 region: CASSVGQGITEVFF. The CDR3 bases that were read are TGTGCCAGCAGTGTGGGACAGGGAATTACA.

In regard to this clone: Gene names denote mouse genes. The sequenced fragment ends 4 residues before the CDR3 boundary, so the rest is inferred from the germline J gene. The chain is built from TRBV13-1 and TRBJ2-2, with 7 bases lining up with TRBD2. The V and J ends lost 0 bases and 4 bases, in that order; junction bases with no gene match: 0. Germline V gene data show CDR1 as NSHNY and CDR2 as SYGAGN. CDR3 length: 14 amino acids. The DNA read from the CDR3 is TGTGCCAGCAGTGATGGACTGGGCACCGGG. This translates into CASSDGLGTG. The full-length CDR3 reads as CASSDGLGTGQLYF.

Comments on this clone: Germline and genes here are mouse. The read comes to an end 4 residues before the CDR3 does, leaving the germline J gene to fill in the end. The rearrangement joins TRBV13-1 to TRBJ1-1; TRBD1 matches at 10 bases. CDR1 and CDR2 from the germline V gene are NSHNY and SYGAGN. With 3 bases clipped from V and 4 bases from J, the junction kept 3 bases outside the gene matches. CDR3 length: 14 residues. Here the CDR3 reads CASSADRGVTEVFF. The CDR3 DNA, read in part, is TGTGCCAGCAGTGCGGACAGGGGGGTCACA.

As concerns this clone: Each gene name is a mouse one. The read terminates 4 residues before the CDR3 end, so the remaining end is supplied by the germline J gene. The chain is built from TRBV19 and TRBJ2-1, with 7 bases matching TRBD2. CDR1 is FNHDT and CDR2 is SITEND in the germline V gene (reference sequence). The V segment lost 4 bases and the J segment 0 bases; nucleotides outside the gene matches: 7. This CDR3 has 16 amino acids. The CDR3 protein is CASSPNGGTNYAEQFF. The sequenced part of the CDR3 DNA is TGTGCCAGCAGTCCTAATGGGGGGACTAACTATGCT.

Of note for this clone: Gene names refer to mouse genes. The read falls 4 residues short of the CDR3 end, and the missing part is taken from the germline J gene. The same CDR3 also results from other DNA sequences found in this sample. The gene calls are TRBV1 and TRBJ2-5, with TRBD2 identical over 9 bases. The V and J ends lost 0 bases and 3 bases, in that order; junction bases with no gene match: 4. Looked up from germline, CDR1 is NSQYPW and CDR2 is LRSPGD (reference sequence). CDR3 length equals 16 residues. The sequenced CDR3 bases are TGCACCTGCAGTGCAGAACGGCTGGGGGGGCAAGAC. Amino acids: CTCSAERLGGQD. The entire CDR3 reads CTCSAERLGGQDTQYF.

This clone was seen more than once but under ten times. Genes here carry mouse names. Read sequence stops 4 residues before the CDR3 end, and the germline J gene provides the missing end. The rearrangement uses TRBV17 and TRBJ2-1; 12 bases line up with TRBD2. Germline assignment: CDR1 MNHDT and CDR2 YYDKIL. The CDR3 spans 14 residues. Trimming cost V 6 bases and J 4 bases; bases outside gene matches: 1. The CDR3 bases that were read are TGTGCTAGCAGGGGGACTGGGGGGTATGCT. Its protein product is CASRGTGGYA. In full, the CDR3 is CASRGTGGYAEQFF. The whole variable domain, filled in from reference TRBV17 and TRBJ2-1, reads DTTVKQNPRYKLARVGKPVNLICSQTMNHDTMYWYQKKPNQAPKLLLFYYDKILNREADTFEKFQSSRPNNSFCSLYIGSAGLEYSAMYLCASRGTGGYAEQFFGPGTRLTVL.

This clone has more than one count but fewer than ten. Mouse germline and gene names are used. CDR3: CASSDARDWGHEQYF. The sequenced part of the CDR3 DNA is TGTGCCAGCAGTGATGCACGGGACTGGGGCCAT. The chain is built from TRBV13-1 and TRBJ2-7; 10 nucleotides line up with TRBD2. The read is 4 residues too short to cover the CDR3 end, so that end is filled in from the germline J gene. The CDR3 covers 15 residues. Germline V CDR1 and CDR2: NSHNY, SYGAGN.

This clone was detected only a few times. Genes here carry mouse names. The read is 4 residues too short to cover the CDR3 end, so that end is filled in from the germline J gene. The same CDR3 can be traced to other DNA sequences in this sample. The rearrangement links TRBV19 to TRBJ2-4; TRBD1 is a possible D gene (6 bases). Deletions cut 2 bases from V and 0 bases from J, with 7 bases between. The CDR3 runs 14 residues. Per germline, CDR1 FNHDT and CDR2 SITEND (reference sequence). Partial CDR3 DNA: TGTGCCAGCAGTATGAGGGGGAGTCAAAAC. It specifies CASSMRGSQN. The whole CDR3 region reads CASSMRGSQNTLYF.